This TCR beta chain was retrieved from a study of blood T cell repertoires in COVID-19 (dated by TCRdb to between 2020 and 2021). At the level of the whole study: Collaborator samples came from the United States, Italy and Spain and covered acute and convalescent phases of COVID-19. The material from the prospective study consisted of cDNA or gDNA derived from T cells, B-cell-depleted T cells, or PBMCs. The dataset comprised deeply sampled blood TCRbeta repertoires from subjects exposed to, actively infected with, or recovered from COVID-19. The repertoires were made available in a free public database intended to serve as a resource for research on the immune response to SARS-CoV-2. The samples were drawn from the first 160 participants of the ongoing ImmuneRACE study and from 1,254 subjects provided by 6 global collaborators. Sample metadata almost always included a de-identified subject ID, COVID-19 status, age in years and sex. Where available, HLA class I and class II types were obtained from metadata supplied by the sample provider rather than from assay-based typing. What the work shows at the level of the full study, not this receptor alone: How much clinical and demographic metadata was included differed by source and by participant, and the metadata was provided uncurated.

The collaborating institutions used their own protocols to collect whole blood in K2EDTA tubes. For TCRbeta analysis, collaborator samples were shipped as frozen whole blood, as isolated PBMCs, or as DNA extracted from either sample type. Concerning this clone itself: The antigen this receptor binds is unknown. Base qualities are not at hand, and no much larger clone is one base apart.

Reading the germline V gene gives CDR1 MDHEN and CDR2 SYDVKM. From the cysteine up to the phenylalanine, the CDR3 has a length of 19 residues. This entry keeps only the CDR3 DNA: 57 bases, framed from base 1. Compared with germline, V lacks 5 bases and J lacks 8 bases; bases without a gene match: 17. The immunoSEQ Assay, a bias-controlled multiplex PCR, was used to amplify TCRbeta CDR3 regions from genomic DNA. The study's own analysis went as follows. The number of nucleated cells in each sample was estimated from the amplification of reference gene primers within the assay. To quantify the absolute abundance of each unique TCRbeta CDR3 rearrangement, sequence reads were collapsed and filtered. For each sample, productive Simpson clonality was calculated as the square root of Simpson's diversity index over productive rearrangements. The table was pulled from immuneACCESS by TCRdb, which kept in-frame rearrangements only. Such tables lose some clones; where checked, under half of the loss comes from unresolved V genes, and the rest has no known cause. V, J and clone size are those of that table, while D and trimming were read from the DNA. The sample has about 160,000 clones on record, roughly 73% of them singletons. Jointly, the top ten make up roughly 2.8% of the sample.

The TCR originated in a man between 65 and 85 years old with acute or convalescent COVID-19. The V and J segments used are TRBV28 and TRBJ2-4, with 14 bases in between that match TRBD2. The sequenced sample consisted of peripheral blood. The nucleotides are TGTGCCAGCAGTCAGACTAGCGGGGGGGCGGACTTTAAGAGGGACATTCAGTACTTC. Protein translation: CASSQTSGGADFKRDIQYF.